The source of this TCR beta chain is a study of T-cell memory formation after mild COVID-19. Overall study: For the most part, TCR clusters were specific to one donor.

To note about this clonotype: Antigen specificity is unknown.

TCR alpha and TCR beta cDNA libraries with sample barcodes and UMIs came from 5'RACE using constant-segment primers. Via MiXCR, TCRdb re-called the 5' RACE reads, giving one row per CDR3 protein. The repertoire holds about 150,000 distinct CDR3 sequences, with about 19% as singletons. The V gene lost 1 base and the J gene lost 3 bases, with 7 bases spanning the gap. This CDR3 comprises 13 residues. Overall study findings and caveats: Unconfirmed was the SARS-CoV-2 specificity of second-wave clones that peaked on day 37. Contracting CD4+ clones were located mainly in CM and EM, and CD8+ clones in EMRA.

This clonotype originated in an adult woman who had mild COVID-19 (a few samples of this study predate the infection). Cell type and time point are not known. This chain connects TRBV12-3 or TRBV12-4 to TRBJ2-7; D not certain. Sample: PBMCs or a T cell subset sorted from them (not recorded which). The CDR3 protein is CASSLGTYYEQYF. The CDR3, as DNA: TGTGCCAGCAGTTTAGGCACCTACTACGAGCAGTACTTC.